A selection of T cell receptor beta chains follows, all from one sample in a study of T cell responses to AZD1222 COVID-19 vaccine. Clones were sequenced by immunoSEQ multiplex PCR, and TCRdb holds only the in-frame ones, with some missing. The table lists tens of thousands of clones, 90% of them singletons. The material was peripheral blood, obtained on day 0 of AZD1222 vaccination. These receptors were taken from an adult in good health. The CDR3 runs from the conserved cysteine through the conserved F or W.

j_gene	v_gene	CDR3aa
TRBJ2-7	TRBV7-9	CASSVGDEQYF
TRBJ1-3	TRBV5-6	CASSLPNGGGDSSGNTIYF
TRBJ2-6	TRBV19	CASSMDSGAGGANVLTF
TRBJ1-2	TRBV5-4	CASTSGGTNNYGYTF
TRBJ2-1	TRBV9	CASSVGLTAKYNEQFF
TRBJ1-3	TRBV7-2	CASSLNTGGGGNTIYF
TRBJ1-2	TRBV7-9	CASSLPGGNYGYTF
TRBJ2-1	TRBV19	CASRAGGSYNEQFF
TRBJ2-3	TRBV7-3	CASSPGGPGDTQYF
TRBJ1-1	TRBV9	CASSVLDRLNTEAFF
TRBJ2-5	TRBV3-1/TRBV3-2	CASSRSGVGETQYF
TRBJ1-5	TRBV7-9	CASSQDSGRNQPQHF
TRBJ1-6	TRBV7-9	CASSFATGPLHF
TRBJ2-1	TRBV5-1	CASSPGQGGDEQFF
TRBJ2-7	TRBV2	CASRRDRNLRDEQYF
TRBJ2-4	TRBV7-2	CASGPTRLAKNIQYF
TRBJ2-3	TRBV19	CASRPGRGRADTQYF
TRBJ1-5	TRBV10-3	CAISASFNQPQHF
TRBJ1-2	TRBV19	CASSTGTGARGYGYTF
TRBJ2-7	TRBV29-1	CSVAQGSYEQYF
TRBJ1-1	TRBV6-5	CASLRTNLNTEAFF
TRBJ1-1	TRBV12-3/TRBV12-4	CASNRGTEAFF
TRBJ2-2	TRBV7-3	CASSPLAGGRSTGELFF
TRBJ2-7	TRBV3-1/TRBV3-2	CASSQDRQGKRYEQYF
TRBJ1-3	TRBV6-5	CASRDSGTGGNTIYF
TRBJ2-1	TRBV6-4	CASSHNEQFF
TRBJ1-1	TRBV19	CASRPGQVRKAFF
TRBJ1-3	TRBV9	CASSVGPAFPGNTIYF
TRBJ1-1	TRBV27	CASSSRDSHTEAFF
TRBJ1-2	TRBV9	CASSVFKDLNPYGYTF
TRBJ2-7	TRBV18	CASSHPTYEQYF
TRBJ1-2	TRBV25-1	CASSRGQGYTF
TRBJ1-2	TRBV7-6	CASSLGAGGDNYGYTF
TRBJ1-5	TRBV19	CASSITGSNQPQHF
TRBJ1-1	TRBV14	CASSQDWGRGAFF
TRBJ1-1	TRBV11-2	CASSLGGTGAMNTEAFF
TRBJ2-3	TRBV5-1	CASSRDRGQTDTQYF
TRBJ1-2	TRBV9	CASSGAGTGYGYTF
TRBJ2-1	TRBV4-1	CASSRGQGPVNEQFF
TRBJ1-1	TRBV6-4	CASRDTDRGHGKAFF
TRBJ2-1	TRBV7-9	CASSLEGLAGTAEQFF
TRBJ2-7	TRBV18	CASSPSQVLNYEQYF
TRBJ1-1	TRBV6-2/TRBV6-3	CASSYARGSGTEAFF
TRBJ1-4	TRBV5-1	CASSPDSTNEKLFF
TRBJ2-1	TRBV7-2	CASSLGGGNNEQFF
TRBJ2-7	TRBV6-2/TRBV6-3	CASSPPGRQYEQYF
TRBJ2-1	TRBV18	CASSPDSTSLDEQFF
TRBJ1-4	TRBV7-2	CAQNHREGEKLFF
TRBJ2-7	TRBV12-3/TRBV12-4	CASGRDKFYEQYF
TRBJ2-1	TRBV4-2	CASSQDEAGVYNEQFF